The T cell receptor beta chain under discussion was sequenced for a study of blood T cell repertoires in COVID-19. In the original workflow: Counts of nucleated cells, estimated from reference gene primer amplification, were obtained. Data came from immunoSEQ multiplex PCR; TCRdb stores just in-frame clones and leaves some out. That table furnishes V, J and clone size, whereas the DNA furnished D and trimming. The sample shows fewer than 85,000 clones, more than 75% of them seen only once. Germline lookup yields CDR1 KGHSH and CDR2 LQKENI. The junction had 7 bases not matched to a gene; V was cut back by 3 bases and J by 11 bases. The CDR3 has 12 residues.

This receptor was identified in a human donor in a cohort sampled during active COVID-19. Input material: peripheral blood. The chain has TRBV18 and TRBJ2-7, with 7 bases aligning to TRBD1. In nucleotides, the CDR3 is TGTGCCAGCTCACCCATGACAGGGACGGAGTACTTC. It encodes CASSPMTGTEYF.